Below, one T cell receptor beta chain is given with its context. Its antigen is currently unknown. The entry originates in a study of graft-versus-host responses after intestinal transplantation. Background on the study: Transplants given to recipients were multivisceral, liver-intestinal, or isolated intestinal. Whole-study findings and limits: Early post-transplant declines in HvG were associated with peak levels of circulating GvH clones. GvH clones were identified in recipient marrow, with some first appearing in ileum or blood.

Assay: immunoSEQ multiplex PCR; the TCRdb copy retains only in-frame clones and omits some. The sample holds 80,000 to 100,000 clones, around 86% seen once. This CDR3 region has 16 residues. Per the germline V gene, CDR1 is SGHRS and CDR2 is YFSETQ. The trim removed 2 bases at V and 3 bases at J, leaving 8 bases unmatched. The TCR originated in a human donor who received an intestinal transplant. The specimen comprised unstimulated CD8+ T cells sorted from spleen or lymph node cells, sampled before intestinal transplant. The chain employs TRBV5-1 and TRBJ2-5, with TRBD2 matching over 9 bases. The CDR3 DNA is TGCGCCAGCAGCTTAATGGCGGGAGGGCCTGAAGAGACCCAGTACTTC. Translation: CASSLMAGGPEETQYF.